This T cell receptor beta chain was identified in a study of Graves' ophthalmopathy and Graves' hyperthyroidism. As for this clonotype: Because the CDR3 is missing its conserved closing phenylalanine or tryptophan, this is likely a read error.

The TCR beta CDR3 regions underwent amplification from RNA transcripts. The first-round RT-PCR employed HTBI primers together with the Qiagen OneStep RT-PCR kit. A multiplex PCR was then performed as the second round. TCRdb itself ran the multiplex PCR reads through MiXCR, one entry per CDR3 protein. The data show 900,000 to 1,200,000 distinct CDR3 sequences, about 40% seen once. Germline CDR1 is SGHAT and CDR2 is FQNNGV. Trimming took 5 bases from V and 0 from J, leaving 7 bases between them. The CDR3 runs to 13 residues. This chain joins TRBV11-2 and TRBJ1-1; D gene unclear. Sequenced sample: peripheral blood or thyroid tissue (not recorded which). The origin of this receptor is an adult man with Graves' hyperthyroidism. For the CDR3, the DNA is TGTGCCAGCAGCCCCGCCGTGAACACTGAAGCTTTCTCT. Protein product: CASSPAVNTEAFS.